Reported below is one T cell receptor beta chain. What this receptor recognizes is not known. The sample holds no much larger clone one base away, and base qualities are not on file. The method was the immunoSEQ multiplex PCR assay. The table was pulled from immuneACCESS by TCRdb, which kept in-frame rearrangements only. Such tables lose some clones; where checked, under half of the loss comes from unresolved V genes, and the rest has no known cause. The table for this sample lists under 50,000 clones; around 93% of them were counted only once. The ten top clones hold under 6% of the sample. These data belong to a study of T cell changes during pregnancy in multiple sclerosis (dated by TCRdb to 2018 to 2020). General notes on the study: In women with multiple sclerosis, the researchers looked at how the T cell repertoire shifted as pregnancy progressed.

CDR1 and CDR2, per the germline V gene, are SGHVS and FQNEAQ. The germline V end is reduced by 0 bases and the J end by 3 bases; junction bases left unmatched: 1. The CDR3 measures 16 amino acids from cysteine to phenylalanine. Only CDR3 DNA remains: 48 bases, in frame from the first base. This sequence was found in a female donor with multiple sclerosis, enrolled in a pregnancy study. The V gene is TRBV7-8 and the J gene is TRBJ2-1, with 11 central nucleotides matching TRBD2. The material was CD8+ T cells from peripheral blood mononuclear cells, obtained in the first trimester of pregnancy. This receptor has the CDR3 CASSLAGLAVYNEQFF. The nucleotides read TGTGCCAGCAGCTTAGCGGGACTAGCGGTCTACAATGAGCAGTTCTTC.